The 10 T cell receptor beta chains listed next were all sequenced from one sample in a study of breast tumors, draining lymph nodes, adjacent tissues. Each CDR3 protein is one row after TCRdb ran MiXCR on the multiplex PCR reads. There are approximately 15,000 distinct CDR3 sequences in the sample; around 57% occur only once, and approximately 30% lies in the top ten. The specimen was tumor-adjacent breast tissue. The receptors originated from a female donor with breast cancer. Some clones in this sample may be carry-over from other donors' samples.

In its sample, this clonotype was seen a few times. This chain links TRBV10-1 with TRBJ2-3, with 10 bases aligning to TRBD2. From germline, CDR1 is WNHNN and CDR2 SYGVQD (reference sequence). This CDR3 has 16 residues. The ends lost 9 bases at V and 0 bases at J; junction bases unmatched: 9. CDR3 DNA: TGCGCCAGAGGGGGGGTGACTAGCGGGAGCACAGATACGCAGTATTTT. Protein: CARGGVTSGSTDTQYF.

This clonotype is categorized as medium-sized. The CDR3 sequence is CASSLDKAGGRRTQYF. The DNA of the CDR3 is TGTGCCAGCAGCTTAGATAAAGCGGGAGGCCGCCGTACGCAGTATTTT. The chain uses TRBV7-2 and TRBJ2-3; TRBD2 agrees at 9 bases. Germline CDR1 reads SGHTA; CDR2 reads FQGNSA. V lost 1 base, J lost 8 bases, and 10 bases stayed unmatched. This CDR3 has 16 amino acids.

This clonotype showed up just a few times. The rearrangement links TRBV5-1 to TRBJ2-7; 12 nucleotides agree with TRBD2. CDR3 length equals 15 residues. Germline values: CDR1 SGHRS, CDR2 YFSETQ. V gave up 4 bases and J gave up 2 bases; unmatched junction bases: 4. The CDR3 DNA sequence: TGCGCCAGCAGCCTCGGACTAGCGGGAACCTACGAGCAGTACTTC. This translates into CASSLGLAGTYEQYF. The full variable domain, completed using reference TRBV5-1 and TRBJ2-7, is KAGVTQTPRYLIKTRGQQVTLSCSPISGHRSVSWYQQTPGQGLQFLFEYFSETQRNKGNFPGRFSGRQFSNSRSEMNVSTLELGDSALYLCASSLGLAGTYEQYFGPGTRLTVT.

In its sample, this clonotype was seen many times. The chain couples TRBV2 to TRBJ2-1; possibly TRBD2 for D (5 bases). Germline loops: CDR1 SNHLY, CDR2 FYNNEI. Deletions cut 3 bases from V and 4 bases from J, with 25 bases between. There are 19 residues in the CDR3. CDR3 sequence: CASSEDFTPGPKLYNEQFF. Written as DNA, the CDR3 is TGTGCCAGCAGTGAGGACTTTACCCCGGGTCCGAAATTATACAATGAGCAGTTCTTC.

Only one count was recorded for this clonotype. The V call is TRBV7-9, the J call TRBJ2-7; no definite D call. The CDR3 contains 12 residues. Trimming left V 5 bases short and J 7 bases short, with 12 bases between. The germline CDR1 and CDR2 sequences are SEHNR and FQNEAQ (reference sequence). The CDR3: CASSRRLYEQYF. DNA of the CDR3: TGTGCCAGCAGCCGAAGGCTCTATGAGCAGTACTTC. Filled out from reference TRBV7-9 and TRBJ2-7, the complete variable domain reads DTGVSQNPRHKITKRGQNVTFRCDPISEHNRLYWYRQTLGQGPEFLTYFQNEAQLEKSRLLSDRFSAERPKGSFSTLEIQRTEQGDSAMYLCASSRRLYEQYFGPGTRLTVT.

This clonotype was counted at least ten times. Given a much more abundant clone one base away, this may be a read error. V gene TRBV12-3 or TRBV12-4 combines with J gene TRBJ2-7; no reliable D call. V lost 7 bases to trimming and J lost 0 bases, with 13 bases between them. The CDR3 totals 14 residues. CDR3: CASTNDLSSYEQYF. The CDR3 bases are TGTGCCAGCACAAACGACCTGAGCTCCTACGAGCAGTACTTC.

The V and J genes are TRBV19 and TRBJ1-5; 7 bases are shared with TRBD1. The ends lost 10 bases at V and 4 bases at J; junction bases unmatched: 13. The CDR3 has 15 residues. Germline CDR1 is LNHDA and CDR2 is SQIVND (reference sequence). CDR3 in amino acids: CATSFRTGKNQPQHF. DNA for the CDR3: TGTGCCACTTCATTTAGGACAGGAAAGAATCAGCCCCAGCATTTT.

The V gene is TRBV6-5, the J gene TRBJ2-7; possibly TRBD1 for D (6 bases). The V end was cut by 4 bases, the J end by 3 bases, with 25 bases between. The CDR3 has 18 residues. The germline V gene has CDR1 MNHEY and CDR2 SVGAGI. DNA of the CDR3: TGTGCCAGCAGTTTCCCCCGTTGGGGACAAGGAACCCTCTACGAGCAGTACTTC. Protein: CASSFPRWGQGTLYEQYF.

In this sample, this clonotype is medium-sized. This sequence joins TRBV15 and TRBJ2-7; 8 bases agree with TRBD2. V was clipped by 6 bases and J by 1 base; unmatched bases: 11. CDR3 size: 16 residues. Germline V CDR1 and CDR2: LNHNV, YYDKDF (reference sequence). CDR3 coding DNA: TGTGCCACCAGTCCTCAGGGCGGGGGGCTATCCTACGAGCAGTACTTC. This codes for CATSPQGGGLSYEQYF.

The CDR3 DNA reads as TGTGCCAGCAGGACTAGCGGCTACGAGCAGTACTTC. Protein: CASRTSGYEQYF. The gene calls are TRBV6-5 and TRBJ2-7; TRBD2 matches at 9 bases. The V segment lost 6 bases and the J segment 3 bases; nucleotides outside the gene matches: 0. Germline V gene sequence: CDR1 MNHEY, CDR2 SVGAGI. CDR3 size: 12 residues.